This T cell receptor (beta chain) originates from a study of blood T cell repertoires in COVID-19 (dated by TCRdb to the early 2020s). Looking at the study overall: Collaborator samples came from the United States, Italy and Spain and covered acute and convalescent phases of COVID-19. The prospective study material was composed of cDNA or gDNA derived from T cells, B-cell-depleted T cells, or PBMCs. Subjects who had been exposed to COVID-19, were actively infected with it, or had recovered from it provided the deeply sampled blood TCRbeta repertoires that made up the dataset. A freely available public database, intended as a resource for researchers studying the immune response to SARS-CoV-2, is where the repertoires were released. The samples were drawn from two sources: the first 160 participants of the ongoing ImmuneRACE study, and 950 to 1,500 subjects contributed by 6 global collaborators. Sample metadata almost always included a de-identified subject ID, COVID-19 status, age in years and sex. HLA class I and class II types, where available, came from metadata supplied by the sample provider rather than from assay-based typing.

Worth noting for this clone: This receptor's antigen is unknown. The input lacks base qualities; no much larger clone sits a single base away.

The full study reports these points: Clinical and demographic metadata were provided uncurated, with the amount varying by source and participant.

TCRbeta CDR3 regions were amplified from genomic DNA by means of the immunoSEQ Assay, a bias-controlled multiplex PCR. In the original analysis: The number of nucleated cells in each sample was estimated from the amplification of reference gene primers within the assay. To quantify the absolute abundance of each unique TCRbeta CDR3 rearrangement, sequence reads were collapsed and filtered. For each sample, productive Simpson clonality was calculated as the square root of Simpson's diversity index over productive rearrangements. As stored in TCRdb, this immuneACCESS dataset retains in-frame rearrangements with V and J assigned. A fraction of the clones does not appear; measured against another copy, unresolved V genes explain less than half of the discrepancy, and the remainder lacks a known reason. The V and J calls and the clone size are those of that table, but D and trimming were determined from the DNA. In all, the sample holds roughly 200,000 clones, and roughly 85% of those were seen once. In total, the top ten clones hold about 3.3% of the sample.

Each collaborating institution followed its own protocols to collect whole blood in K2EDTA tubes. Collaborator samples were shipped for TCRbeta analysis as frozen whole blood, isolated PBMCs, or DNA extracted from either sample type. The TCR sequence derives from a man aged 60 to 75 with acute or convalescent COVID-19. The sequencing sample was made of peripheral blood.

The CDR3 reads as follows: CASSLVLAPGYGYTF. The nucleotides read TGTGCCAGCAGCTTAGTCTTGGCGCCAGGCTATGGCTACACCTTC. The sequence joins TRBV7-2 to TRBJ1-2; no confident D gene assignment can be made. Sequences SGHTA (CDR1) and FQGNSA (CDR2) are obtained from the germline V gene. V is cut by 1 base and J by 4 bases, and the space between the germline ends is 13 bases. The CDR3 sequence holds 15 residues, the cysteine and phenylalanine included. Only the CDR3 DNA is retained, 45 bases long and in frame from the first base.